The 2 T cell receptor beta chains in this list originate from one sample, sequenced in a study of shared T cell receptors in the human thymus. Using immunoSEQ multiplex PCR, the repertoire was profiled, and TCRdb retains in-frame clones only, with some absent. The sample yields 640,000 or so clones, approximately 87% seen once. The sample was also reused in another study, on human thymus T cells.

The source material was thymocytes. The receptors here all came from a boy in the first two years of life with a congenital heart defect.

The chain uses TRBV19 and TRBJ2-1; TRBD2 aligns across 16 bases. V was clipped by 5 bases and J by 7 bases; unmatched bases: 14. The CDR3 contains 19 residues. The germline gives CDR1 LNHDA, CDR2 SQIVND (reference sequence). The CDR3 region has the DNA TGTGCCAGTAGTCCCGCCTGCAGGGGACTAGCGGGGGGGTGTAATGAGCAGTTCTTC. Residues: CASSPACRGLAGGCNEQFF.

V gene TRBV15 combines with J gene TRBJ1-6; no clear D. Between the trimmed V and J ends, which lost 0 bases and 7 bases, there was a span of 10 bases. The V gene's germline CDR1 is LNHNV and CDR2 YYDKDF (reference sequence). The CDR3 has 15 residues. The CDR3: CATSRDPLLNSPLHF. The CDR3 DNA sequence: TGTGCCACCAGCAGAGATCCACTGCTCAATTCACCCCTCCACTTT.